The 3 T cell receptor beta chains reported below all come from one sample, sequenced in a study of human T cells and chemical hapten exposure. Documented time point: patch test 3, about 24 weeks after DPC sensitization. Noted treatment: therapeutic diphenylcyclopropenone sensitization with weekly scalp DPC. A single record per CDR3 protein comes from TCRdb applying MiXCR to the RACE reads. The table records 90,000 to 140,000 distinct CDR3 sequences, nearly 35% of them present only once. This material consisted of whole blood, taken in connection with sensitization to the hapten diphenylcyclopropenone (DPC). Every receptor here comes from a man in his forties or fifties with alopecia areata. Some clones in this sample may be carry-over from other donors' samples.

V is TRBV6-2 or TRBV6-3 and J is TRBJ2-5, with a tentative D call TRBD2 (5 bases). This CDR3 has 13 residues. V was clipped by 6 bases and J by 6 bases, with 14 bases between them. Germline values: CDR1 MNHEY, CDR2 SVGEGT. This chain's CDR3 is CASRRIRGKTQYF. CDR3 DNA sequence: TGTGCCAGCAGACGTATCCGGGGAAAGACCCAGTACTTC.

The chain is built from TRBV6-2 or TRBV6-3 and TRBJ2-7; 13 bases are a match to TRBD2. The CDR3 totals 15 residues. The ends lost 6 bases at V and 7 bases at J; junction bases unmatched: 9. Germline assignment: CDR1 MNHEY and CDR2 SVGEGT. Written as DNA, the CDR3 is TGTGCCAGCAGCCCCCGGACTAGCGGGAGTAATGAGCAGTACGTC. Protein sequence: CASSPRTSGSNEQYV.

The rearrangement links TRBV10-2 to TRBJ1-1; D is ambiguous. This CDR3 is 14 amino acids long. Germline CDR1 reads WSHSY; CDR2 reads SAAADI. V lost 2 bases and J lost 0, with 7 bases in between. CDR3 amino acids: CASSEERLNTEAFF. Here the CDR3 DNA reads TGCGCCAGCAGTGAGGAGAGGTTGAACACTGAAGCTTTCTTT.